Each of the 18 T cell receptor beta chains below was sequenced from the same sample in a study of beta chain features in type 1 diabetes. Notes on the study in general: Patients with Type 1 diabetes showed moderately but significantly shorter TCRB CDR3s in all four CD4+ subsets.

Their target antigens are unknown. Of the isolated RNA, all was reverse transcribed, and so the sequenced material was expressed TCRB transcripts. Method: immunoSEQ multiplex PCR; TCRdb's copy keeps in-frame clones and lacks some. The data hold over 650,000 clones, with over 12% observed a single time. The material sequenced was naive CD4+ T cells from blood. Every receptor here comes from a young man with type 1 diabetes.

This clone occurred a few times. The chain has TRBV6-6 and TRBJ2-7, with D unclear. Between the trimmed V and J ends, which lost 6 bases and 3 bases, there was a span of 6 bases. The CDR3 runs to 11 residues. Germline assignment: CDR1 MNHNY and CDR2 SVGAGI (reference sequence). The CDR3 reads CASRDGYEQYF. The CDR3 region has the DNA TGTGCCAGCAGGGACGGCTACGAGCAGTACTTC.

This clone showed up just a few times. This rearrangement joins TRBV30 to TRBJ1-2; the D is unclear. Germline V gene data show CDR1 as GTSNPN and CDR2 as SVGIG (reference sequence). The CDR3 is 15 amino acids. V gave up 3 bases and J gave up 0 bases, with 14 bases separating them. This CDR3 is CAWSAGFPPNYGYTF. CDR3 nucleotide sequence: TGTGCCTGGAGCGCCGGGTTTCCGCCTAACTATGGCTACACCTTC.

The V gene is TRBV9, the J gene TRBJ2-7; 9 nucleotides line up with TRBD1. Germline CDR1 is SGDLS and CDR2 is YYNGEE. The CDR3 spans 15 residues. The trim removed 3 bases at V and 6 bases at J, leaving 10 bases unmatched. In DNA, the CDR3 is TGTGCCAGCAGCGCGACTCCGGGACAGGGTTCCGAGCAGTACTTC. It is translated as CASSATPGQGSEQYF.

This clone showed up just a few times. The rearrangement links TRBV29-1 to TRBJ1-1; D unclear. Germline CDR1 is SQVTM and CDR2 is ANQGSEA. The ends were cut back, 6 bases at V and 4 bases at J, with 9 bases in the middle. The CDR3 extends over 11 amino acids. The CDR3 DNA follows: TGCAGCGTCCAGAGAGCCACTGAAGCTTTCTTT. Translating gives CSVQRATEAFF.

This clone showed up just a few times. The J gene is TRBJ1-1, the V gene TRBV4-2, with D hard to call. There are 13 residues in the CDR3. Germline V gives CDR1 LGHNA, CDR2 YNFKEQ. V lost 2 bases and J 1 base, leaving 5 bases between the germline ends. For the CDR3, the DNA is TGTGCCAGCAGCCAATTATGGAACACTGAAGCTTTCTTT. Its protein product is CASSQLWNTEAFF.

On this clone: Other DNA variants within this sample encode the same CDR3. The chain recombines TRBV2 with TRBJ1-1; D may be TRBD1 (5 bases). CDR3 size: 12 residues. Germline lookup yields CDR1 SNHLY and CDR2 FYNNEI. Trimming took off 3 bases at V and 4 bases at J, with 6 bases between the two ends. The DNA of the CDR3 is TGTGCCAGCAGTGACAGGGTCACTGAAGCTTTCTTT. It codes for CASSDRVTEAFF.

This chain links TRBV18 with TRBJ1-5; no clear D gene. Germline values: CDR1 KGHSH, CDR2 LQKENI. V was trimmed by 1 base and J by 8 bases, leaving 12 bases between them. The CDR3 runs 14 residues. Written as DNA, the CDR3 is TGTGCCAGCTCACCACGGACGAGCCCGGAGCCCCAGCATTTT. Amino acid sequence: CASSPRTSPEPQHF.

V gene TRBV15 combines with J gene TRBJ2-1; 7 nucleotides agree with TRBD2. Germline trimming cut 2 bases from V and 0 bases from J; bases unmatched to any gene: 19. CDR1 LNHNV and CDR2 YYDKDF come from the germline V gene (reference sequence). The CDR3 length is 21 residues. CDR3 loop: CATSRPRSAAGPLSSYNEQFF. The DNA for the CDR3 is TGTGCCACCAGCAGACCCCGTTCCGCAGCGGGGCCCTTGAGCTCCTACAATGAGCAGTTCTTC.

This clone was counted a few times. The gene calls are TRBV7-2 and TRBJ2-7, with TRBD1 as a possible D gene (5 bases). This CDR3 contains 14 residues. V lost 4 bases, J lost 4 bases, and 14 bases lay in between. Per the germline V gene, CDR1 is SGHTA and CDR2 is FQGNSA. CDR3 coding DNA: TGTGCCAGCAGCTCAACAAGGGGTAGTTACGAGCAGTACTTC. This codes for CASSSTRGSYEQYF. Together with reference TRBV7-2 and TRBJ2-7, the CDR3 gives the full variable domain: GAGVSQSPSNKVTEKGKDVELRCDPISGHTALYWYRQSLGQGLEFLIYFQGNSAPDKSGLPSDRFSAERTGGSVSTLTIQRTQQEDSAVYLCASSSTRGSYEQYFGPGTRLTVT.

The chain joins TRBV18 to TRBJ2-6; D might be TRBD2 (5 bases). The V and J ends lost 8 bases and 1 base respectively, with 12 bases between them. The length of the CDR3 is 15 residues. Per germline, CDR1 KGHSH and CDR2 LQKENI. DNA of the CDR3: TGTGCCAGCCCTACACCGGGGTCTGGGGCCAACGTCCTGACTTTC. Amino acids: CASPTPGSGANVLTF.

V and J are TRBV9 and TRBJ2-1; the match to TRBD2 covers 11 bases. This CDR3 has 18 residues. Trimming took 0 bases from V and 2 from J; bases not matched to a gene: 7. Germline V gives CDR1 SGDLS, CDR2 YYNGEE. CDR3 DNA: TGTGCCAGCAGCGTAGGGCCCGGGGGACTAGCGGCCTACAATGAGCAGTTCTTC. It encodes CASSVGPGGLAAYNEQFF.

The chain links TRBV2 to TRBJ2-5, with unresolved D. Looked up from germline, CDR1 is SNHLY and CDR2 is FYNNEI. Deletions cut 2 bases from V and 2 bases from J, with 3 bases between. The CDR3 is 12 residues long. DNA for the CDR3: TGTGCCAGCAGTGAATGGCAAGAGACCCAGTACTTC. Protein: CASSEWQETQYF. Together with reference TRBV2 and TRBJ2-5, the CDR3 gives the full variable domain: EPEVTQTPSHQVTQMGQEVILRCVPISNHLYFYWYRQILGQKVEFLVSFYNNEISEKSEIFDDQFSVERPDGSNFTLKIRSTKLEDSAMYFCASSEWQETQYFGPGTRLLVL.

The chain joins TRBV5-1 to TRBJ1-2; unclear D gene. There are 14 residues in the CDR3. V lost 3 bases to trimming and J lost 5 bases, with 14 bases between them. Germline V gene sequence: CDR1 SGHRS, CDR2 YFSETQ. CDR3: CASSWYGVKYGYTF. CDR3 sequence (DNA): TGCGCCAGCAGCTGGTACGGGGTTAAATATGGCTACACCTTC.

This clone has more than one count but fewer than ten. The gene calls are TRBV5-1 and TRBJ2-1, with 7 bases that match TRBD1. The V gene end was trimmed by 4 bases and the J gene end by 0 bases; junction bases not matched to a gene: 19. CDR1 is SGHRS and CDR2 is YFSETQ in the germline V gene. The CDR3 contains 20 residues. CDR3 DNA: TGCGCCAGCAGCCCCCGCCCCTCGGGACAGAACTCTCTCTCCTACAATGAGCAGTTCTTC. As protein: CASSPRPSGQNSLSYNEQFF.

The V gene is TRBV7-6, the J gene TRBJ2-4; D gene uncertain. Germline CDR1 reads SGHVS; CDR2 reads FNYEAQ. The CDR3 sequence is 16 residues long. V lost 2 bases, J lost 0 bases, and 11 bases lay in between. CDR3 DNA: TGTGCCAGCAGCTTAAGTCGGGCCGAAGCCAAAAACATTCAGTACTTC. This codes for CASSLSRAEAKNIQYF.

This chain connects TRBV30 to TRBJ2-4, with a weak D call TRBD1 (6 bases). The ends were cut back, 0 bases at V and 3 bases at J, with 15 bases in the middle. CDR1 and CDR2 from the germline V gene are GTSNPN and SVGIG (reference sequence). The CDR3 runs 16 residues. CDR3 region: CAWSVWIRTDKNIQYF. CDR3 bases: TGTGCCTGGAGTGTATGGATTCGGACAGACAAAAACATTCAGTACTTC.

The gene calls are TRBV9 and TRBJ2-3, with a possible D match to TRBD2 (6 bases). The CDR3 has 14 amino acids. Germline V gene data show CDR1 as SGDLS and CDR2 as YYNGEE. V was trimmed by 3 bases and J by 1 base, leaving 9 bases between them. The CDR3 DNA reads TGTGCCAGCAGCGCCCCTAGCGGCACAGATACGCAGTATTTT. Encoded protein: CASSAPSGTDTQYF.

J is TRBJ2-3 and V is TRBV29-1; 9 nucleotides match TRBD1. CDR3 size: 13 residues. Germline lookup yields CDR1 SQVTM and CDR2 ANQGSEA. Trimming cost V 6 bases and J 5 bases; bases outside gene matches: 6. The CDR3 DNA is TGCAGCGTCGAGGGACAGGGCGTAGATACGCAGTATTTT. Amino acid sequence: CSVEGQGVDTQYF.